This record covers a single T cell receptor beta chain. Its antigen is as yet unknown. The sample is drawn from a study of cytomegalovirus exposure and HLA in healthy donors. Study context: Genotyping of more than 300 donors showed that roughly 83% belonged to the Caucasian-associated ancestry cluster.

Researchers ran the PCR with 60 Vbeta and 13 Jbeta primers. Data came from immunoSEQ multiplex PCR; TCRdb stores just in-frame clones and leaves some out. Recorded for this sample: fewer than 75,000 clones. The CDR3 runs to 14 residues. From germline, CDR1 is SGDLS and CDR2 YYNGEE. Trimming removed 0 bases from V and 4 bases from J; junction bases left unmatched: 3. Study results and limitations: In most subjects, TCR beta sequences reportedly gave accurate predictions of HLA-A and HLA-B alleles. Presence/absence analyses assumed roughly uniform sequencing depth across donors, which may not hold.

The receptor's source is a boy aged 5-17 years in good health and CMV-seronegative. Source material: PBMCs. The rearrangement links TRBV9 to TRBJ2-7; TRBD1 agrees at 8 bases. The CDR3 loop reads CASSVAGGGYEQYF. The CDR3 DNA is TGTGCCAGCAGCGTAGCAGGGGGCGGTTACGAGCAGTACTTC. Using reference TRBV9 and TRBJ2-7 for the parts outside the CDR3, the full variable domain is DSGVTQTPKHLITATGQRVTLRCSPRSGDLSVYWYQQSLDQGLQFLIQYYNGEERAKGNILERFSAQQFPDLHSELNLSSLELGDSALYFCASSVAGGGYEQYFGPGTRLTVT.